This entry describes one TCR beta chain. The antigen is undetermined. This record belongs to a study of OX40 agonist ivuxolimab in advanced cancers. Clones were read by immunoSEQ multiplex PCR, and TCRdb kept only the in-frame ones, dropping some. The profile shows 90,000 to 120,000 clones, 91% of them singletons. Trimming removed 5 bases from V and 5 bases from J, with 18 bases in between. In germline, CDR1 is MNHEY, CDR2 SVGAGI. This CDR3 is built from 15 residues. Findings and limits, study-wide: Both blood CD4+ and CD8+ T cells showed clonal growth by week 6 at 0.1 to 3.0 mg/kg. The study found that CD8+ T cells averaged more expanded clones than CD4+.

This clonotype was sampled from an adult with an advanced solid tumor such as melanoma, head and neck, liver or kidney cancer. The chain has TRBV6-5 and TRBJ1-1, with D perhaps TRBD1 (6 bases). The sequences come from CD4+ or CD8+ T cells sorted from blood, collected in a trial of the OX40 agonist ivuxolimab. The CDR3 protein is CASSQWGGLKTEAFF. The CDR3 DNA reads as TGTGCCAGCAGTCAGTGGGGGGGGCTCAAGACTGAAGCTTTCTTT.